This entry lists 8 T cell receptor beta chains sequenced from one sample in a study of CD8 T cells in Susac syndrome. With random hexamers, reverse transcription was performed on about 0.5 to 1 ug of RNA. TCRdb redid the calling of the immunoSEQ multiplex PCR reads with MiXCR, one entry per CDR3 protein. The sample has under 200,000 distinct CDR3 sequences, 85% to 95% seen once. The specimen was CD4+ T cells from PBMCs. All receptors come from a human donor in good health.

This chain links TRBV27 with TRBJ1-2, with D perhaps TRBD1 (5 bases). Trimming stripped 5 bases from V and 7 bases from J, with 11 bases between. This CDR3 comprises 12 residues. Germline V gene sequence: CDR1 MNHEY, CDR2 SMNVEV (reference sequence). Here the CDR3 DNA reads TGTGCCAGCAGTGCGACAGTCGGTGGCTACACCTTC. This codes for CASSATVGGYTF.

The chain recombines TRBV3-1 with TRBJ2-1; D gene uncertain. The CDR3 is 11 amino acids. V lost 0 bases, J lost 10 bases, and 4 bases lay in between. Germline lookup yields CDR1 LGHDT and CDR2 YNNKEL (reference sequence). For the CDR3, the DNA is TGTGCCAGCAGCCAAGAGGGGGAGCAGTTCTTC. Its protein product is CASSQEGEQFF.

V and J are TRBV2 and TRBJ1-2; no firm D call. The CDR3 loop spans 13 amino acids. Germline assignment: CDR1 SNHLY and CDR2 FYNNEI. The ends were cut back, 5 bases at V and 4 bases at J, with 11 bases in the middle. The CDR3 region is CASSYSRIYGYTF. CDR3 in DNA: TGTGCCAGCAGTTATAGCAGGATCTATGGCTACACCTTC.

The genes are TRBV30 and TRBJ2-1, with 8 bases fitting TRBD2. This CDR3 comprises 16 residues. V lost 0 bases to trimming and J lost 9 bases; unmatched junction nucleotides: 13. CDR1 and CDR2 from the germline V gene are GTSNPN and SVGIG (reference sequence). The CDR3: CAWSVFSGTTLSEQFF. The DNA of the CDR3 is TGTGCCTGGAGTGTATTTAGCGGGACAACCTTGAGTGAGCAGTTCTTC.

The V and J genes are TRBV6-1 and TRBJ2-1; D uncertain. Germline lookup yields CDR1 MNHNS and CDR2 SASEGT. V was trimmed by 8 bases and J by 5 bases, leaving 13 bases between them. CDR3 length equals 13 residues. CDR3 in amino acids: CASFSGRNNEQFF. For the CDR3, the DNA is TGTGCCAGCTTTTCGGGCAGGAACAATGAGCAGTTCTTC.

The genes are TRBV12-3 or TRBV12-4 and TRBJ1-2; no reliable D call. Deletions cut 5 bases from V and 0 bases from J, with 16 bases between. This CDR3 comprises 16 residues. CDR3 nucleotides: TGTGCCAGCAGTCCCCACCTGCAGCGTGCTAACTATGGCTACACCTTC. Translated: CASSPHLQRANYGYTF.

In DNA form, the CDR3 reads TGCGCCAGCAGCTTACGTCCGAACACCGGGGAGCTGTTTTTT. Amino acids: CASSLRPNTGELFF. The chain uses TRBV5-1 and TRBJ2-2; D not certain. The CDR3 runs 14 residues. Looked up from germline, CDR1 is SGHRS and CDR2 is YFSETQ. V dropped 2 bases and J dropped 0 bases, with 5 bases sitting between them.

In nucleotides, the CDR3 is TGTGCCAGCAGCGTAGGAGGACAGCCCTACGAGCAGTACTTC. Translating it yields CASSVGGQPYEQYF. The J gene is TRBJ2-7, the V gene TRBV9; D is perhaps TRBD1 (6 bases). The germline V gene encodes CDR1 SGDLS and CDR2 YYNGEE. Trimming shortened V by 0 bases and J by 2 bases, and 9 bases separated the two germline ends. The CDR3 has 14 amino acids.